The entry below describes one T cell receptor (beta chain). Per the study methods: Nucleated cell counts were estimated from reference gene primer amplification. Assay used: immunoSEQ multiplex PCR; TCRdb lists only in-frame clones, some missing. That table is the source of V, J and clone size, and D and trimming were worked out from the DNA. The data contain approximately 150,000 clones, approximately 88% of them singletons. The record originates from a study of blood T cell repertoires in COVID-19. Study overall: Specimens from acute and convalescent COVID-19 originated in the United States, Italy and Spain. From T cells, B-cell-depleted T cells, or PBMCs came the material, which was cDNA or gDNA.

V gave up 4 bases and J gave up 4 bases, with 14 bases separating them. The germline V gene has CDR1 SGDLS and CDR2 YYNGEE. This CDR3 contains 14 residues. Input material: peripheral blood. This clonotype was obtained from a woman in her sixties who had recovered from COVID-19. The chain carries TRBV9 and TRBJ1-1; tentative D call: TRBD1 (6 bases). CDR3 bases: TGTGCCAGCAGCCGGGGCAGGGGTACCACTGAAGCTTTCTTT. It is translated as CASSRGRGTTEAFF.